Only one count was recorded for the clone carrying this T cell receptor beta chain. Germline CDR1 reads MGHRA; CDR2 reads YSYEKL. After removal of 2 bases from V and 2 bases from J, the junction contained 15 bases not matched to a gene. The length of the CDR3 is 19 residues. The sample belongs to a study of cytomegalovirus exposure and HLA in healthy donors. Use of 60 Vbeta and 13 Jbeta primers characterized the PCR. TCRdb keeps only in-frame clones here, not all; method: immunoSEQ multiplex PCR. The sample contains some 78,000 clones, 72% of which appear only once. The TCR sequence derives from a woman aged 35 to 49 in good health and CMV-seropositive. Input material: PBMCs. The chain recombines TRBV4-1 with TRBJ2-3; 8 bases agree with TRBD2. For the CDR3, the DNA is TGCGCCAGCAGCCAAAGGGGAAACCAGCGGGGGACGTACACAGATACGCAGTATTTT. Its protein product is CASSQRGNQRGTYTDTQYF.